These 3 T cell receptor beta chains originate from one sample sequenced in a study of identical twins. Each CDR3 protein gets one entry after TCRdb re-called the 5' RACE reads with MiXCR. The sample yields 450,000 or so distinct CDR3 sequences, less than 25% seen once. This same sample was also taken into another study, of T cells expressing NK-cell markers.

The sequencing sample was made of CD4+ T cells sorted from blood. These receptors all stem from a woman aged 18-30 years in good health.

This clonotype was found a few times. The rearrangement uses TRBV29-1 and TRBJ2-7; a weak D match, TRBD2 (6 bases). The CDR3 runs 18 residues. Trimming took 6 bases from V and 0 from J, leaving 27 bases between them. Germline V gene data show CDR1 as SQVTM and CDR2 as ANQGSEA. The DNA of the CDR3 is TGCAGCGTCTTTAGCCGTATTGGAGGGAAATCGAGCTCCTACGAGCAGTACTTC. Its protein is CSVFSRIGGKSSSYEQYF.

In its sample, this clonotype was seen a few times. The J gene is TRBJ2-6, the V gene TRBV5-1; no clear D. The CDR3 sequence is 16 residues long. The V gene's germline CDR1 is SGHRS and CDR2 YFSETQ. Trimming removed 1 base from V and 0 bases from J, with 8 bases in between. The CDR3 loop is CASSLSGSSGANVLTF. DNA of the CDR3: TGCGCCAGCAGCTTGTCCGGCAGCTCTGGGGCCAACGTCCTGACTTTC. Combining the CDR3 with reference TRBV5-1 and TRBJ2-6 gives the whole variable domain KAGVTQTPRYLIKTRGQQVTLSCSPISGHRSVSWYQQTPGQGLQFLFEYFSETQRNKGNFPGRFSGRQFSNSRSEMNVSTLELGDSALYLCASSLSGSSGANVLTFGAGSRLTVL.

The genes are TRBV7-2 and TRBJ1-1, with D unresolved. The CDR3 runs 13 residues. Germline CDR1 reads SGHTA; CDR2 reads FQGNSA. The V gene lost 3 bases and the J gene lost 5 bases, with 10 bases spanning the gap. CDR3 coding DNA: TGTGCCAGCAGCTTCGGAGGAGAAACTGAAGCTTTCTTT. Its protein is CASSFGGETEAFF.